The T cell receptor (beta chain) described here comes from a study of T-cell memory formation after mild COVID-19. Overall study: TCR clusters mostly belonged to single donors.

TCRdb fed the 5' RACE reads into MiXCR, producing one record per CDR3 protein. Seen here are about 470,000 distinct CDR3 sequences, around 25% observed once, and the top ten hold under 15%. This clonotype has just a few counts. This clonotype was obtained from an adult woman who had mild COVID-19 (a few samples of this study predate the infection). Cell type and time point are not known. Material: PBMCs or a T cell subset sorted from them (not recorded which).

CDR3 sequence: CASREMGTGELFF. In nucleotides, the CDR3 is TGTGCCAGCCGAGAGATGGGCACCGGGGAGCTGTTTTTT. The J gene is TRBJ2-2, the V gene TRBV2; the D is unclear. Germline CDR1 reads SNHLY; CDR2 reads FYNNEI. Trimming took 8 bases from V and 4 from J, leaving 11 bases between them. The CDR3 sequence is 13 residues long.